This T cell receptor beta chain was captured in a study of T-cell reconstitution after alpha-beta-depleted transplantation in children. This sample's TCRbeta library carried unique molecular identifier barcodes. TCRdb passed the PCR reads through MiXCR, listing each CDR3 protein once. This sample has around 380,000 distinct CDR3 sequences, with about 11% found just once. After removal of 0 bases from V and 6 bases from J, the junction contained 12 bases not matched to a gene. The CDR3 runs 17 residues. The germline CDR1 and CDR2 sequences are SGHDT and YYEEEE. This receptor was identified in a human donor who donated a stem cell graft to a child with acute myeloid leukemia. The gene calls are TRBV5-6 and TRBJ2-1; 7 bases match TRBD2. The material sequenced was PBMCs from the stem cell graft donor, taken from the stem cell graft. For the CDR3, the DNA is TGTGCCAGCAGCTTGGCTTATGCGGGGGTGTCTGTCAATGAGCAGTTCTTC. This sequence encodes CASSLAYAGVSVNEQFF.